Detailed here is one TCR beta chain. Its binding antigen is unknown. Base qualities are not provided; no much larger clone lies one nucleotide away. The sample is drawn from a study of blood T cell repertoires in COVID-19 (TCRdb year 2020). Notes on the research overall: Collaborator samples came from the United States, Italy and Spain and covered acute and convalescent phases of COVID-19. The prospective study material was composed of cDNA or gDNA derived from T cells, B-cell-depleted T cells, or PBMCs. Subjects who had been exposed to COVID-19, were actively infected with it, or had recovered from it provided the deeply sampled blood TCRbeta repertoires that made up the dataset. The repertoires were released in a freely available public database intended as a resource for research on the immune response to SARS-CoV-2. Samples were obtained from the ongoing ImmuneRACE study (first 160 participants) and from 1,200 or so subjects provided by 6 global collaborators. The sample metadata nearly always contained a de-identified subject ID, COVID-19 status, age in years and sex. Where available, HLA class I and class II types were obtained from metadata supplied by the sample provider rather than from assay-based typing.

Overall results and qualifications from the work: Clinical and demographic metadata were provided uncurated, with the amount varying by source and participant.

Collaborating institutions collected whole blood in K2EDTA tubes following their own protocols. For TCRbeta analysis, collaborators shipped samples as frozen whole blood, isolated PBMCs, or DNA extracted from either of those sample types. The immunoSEQ Assay, a bias-controlled multiplex PCR, was used to amplify TCRbeta CDR3 regions from genomic DNA. As for how the authors treated the data: The number of nucleated cells in each sample was estimated from the amplification of reference gene primers within the assay. To quantify the absolute abundance of each unique TCRbeta CDR3 rearrangement, sequence reads were collapsed and filtered. For each sample, productive Simpson clonality was calculated as the square root of Simpson's diversity index across productive rearrangements. TCRdb carries this immuneACCESS record with in-frame sequences only. Its versions omit some clonotypes, under half of them owing to an unresolved V gene in the studies checked, with the rest unexplained. V and J calls plus clone size are reproduced from that table; the DNA served to infer D and trimming. The sample table holds roughly 390,000 clones, of which roughly 85% were seen once. The leading ten clones occupy 3.5% to 4% of the sample.

The receptor was isolated from a woman younger than 30 with acute or convalescent COVID-19. Specimen: peripheral blood.

This receptor has the CDR3 CASSFAREGDTIYF. Here is the DNA: TGCGCCAGCAGCTTCGCCAGGGAGGGAGACACCATATATTTT. The chain employs TRBV5-1 and TRBJ1-3; tentative D gene TRBD1, with 5 bases matching. CDR1 and CDR2 (SGHRS, YFSETQ) derive from the germline V gene. The V end loses 2 bases and the J end loses 8 bases, and a stretch of 14 bases separates them. Including the terminal cysteine and phenylalanine, the CDR3 comprises 14 residues. Only the CDR3 portion is preserved as DNA: 42 bases, with reading frame beginning at the first base.